The following is a TCR beta chain sequence with its context. The antigen is undetermined. The ends were cut back, 0 bases at V and 8 bases at J, with 11 bases in the middle. The V gene's germline CDR1 is LGHNA and CDR2 YNFKEQ. The length of the CDR3 is 14 residues. Clones were sequenced by immunoSEQ multiplex PCR, and TCRdb holds only the in-frame ones, with some missing. The sample has tens of thousands of clones; approximately 77% are singletons. This sample is part of a study of T cell clones after liver transplantation. Notes on the study in general: Graft donor-reactive T cells possibly entered the graft instead of undergoing deletion.

CD3+CD4+ and CD3+CD8+ cells were FACS-sorted from thawed unstimulated PBMCs. This TCR derives from a human patient who received a liver transplant. Some T cells may trace back to the graft donor. V usage is TRBV4-2 and J usage is TRBJ2-1, with D perhaps matching TRBD2 (6 bases). Sequencing used CD4+ T cells from blood, obtained at the 22-month timepoint. CDR3 bases: TGTGCCAGCAGCCAAGAGGGCGGGGAGGATGAGCAGTTCTTC. Translating it yields CASSQEGGEDEQFF.